This T cell receptor beta chain was observed in a study of blood T cell repertoires in COVID-19. As handled by the study authors: Researchers report that nucleated cell counts were estimated from reference gene primer amplification. Sequencing was performed with immunoSEQ multiplex PCR; in TCRdb, only in-frame clones are kept and a portion is missing. Clone size and the V and J calls come from that table; the DNA yielded D and trimming. The table has approximately 140,000 clones, around 87% seen once. This TCR derives from a man younger than 30 with COVID-19, enrolled during active disease. Sequenced: peripheral blood.

The CDR3 sequence: CASSWSGAYNEQFF. CDR3 nucleotides: TGTGCCAGCAGTTGGAGCGGAGCCTACAATGAGCAGTTCTTC. This chain joins TRBV27 and TRBJ2-1, with a possible D match to TRBD2 (5 bases). The CDR3 length is 14 residues. Germline V lookup: CDR1 MNHEY, CDR2 SMNVEV (reference sequence). The V and J ends lost 4 bases and 2 bases respectively, with 9 bases between them.